This T cell receptor beta chain comes out of a study of cytomegalovirus exposure and HLA in healthy donors. Details on this clone: The antigen remains unidentified.

Sequenced by immunoSEQ multiplex PCR; TCRdb stores in-frame clones only, minus some. Among under 150,000 clones, around nine tenths were seen once, and the ten largest hold just over 8.5%. V shed 4 bases and J 6 bases; nucleotides not matched to a gene: 5. This CDR3 is built from 16 residues. CDR1 LGHNA and CDR2 YNFKEQ come from the germline V gene. General study findings and limits: Most sequenced TCRs were rare (though some public TCRs occurred in many donors). With high specificity and sensitivity, the classifier reportedly diagnosed cytomegalovirus status. The authors confirmed in vitro that a few CMV-associated chains were specific for CMV antigens.

Sequenced material: PBMCs. The rearrangement joins TRBV4-2 to TRBJ2-2, with 13 bases identical to TRBD2. The TCR sequence derives from a man younger than 35 in good health and CMV-seropositive. CDR3: CASSRGLAGEAGELFF. CDR3 nucleotide sequence: TGTGCCAGCAGCCGTGGACTAGCGGGGGAAGCCGGGGAGCTGTTTTTT.